The subject of this entry is one T cell receptor (beta chain). Its target is unknown. The junction departs from germline at one end; a sequencing error may be responsible. Specified time point: persistent/refractory GD, antithyroid drugs over 5 years with positive TRAb. Making the TCR library involved RNA that had been extracted from PBMCs. An endocrinology unit in Xi'an, China, supplied the patients. The sample comes from a study of regulatory T cells in long-lasting Graves disease. The study's findings and limits: Accuracy might have suffered from few samples.

Germline V gene sequence: CDR1 MDHEN, CDR2 SYDVKM. This CDR3 has 13 residues. iRepertoire HTBI primers and Arm-PCR of CDR3 regions built TCR beta libraries. TCRdb called the multiplex PCR reads again in MiXCR, with one record for every CDR3 protein. Of a few hundred thousand distinct CDR3 sequences in the sample, about a fifth are singletons; the top ten hold 7% to 9%. The TCR was taken from a female donor with Graves disease. The V call is TRBV28, the J call TRBJ2-7; D perhaps matches TRBD1 (6 bases). The material sequenced was peripheral blood mononuclear cells (PBMCs), taken when the disease was refractory, from a patient treated with antithyroid drugs. The DNA for the CDR3 is TGTGCCAGCACTTCCGGGACAACTTACGGGCAGTACTTC. Protein product: CASTSGTTYGQYF.